The 10 T cell receptor beta chains in this list originate from one sample, sequenced in a study of cytomegalovirus exposure and HLA in healthy donors. The PCR was carried out with 60 Vbeta primers and 13 Jbeta primers. Produced via immunoSEQ multiplex PCR; TCRdb's table is partial and in-frame only. The sample records over 150,000 clones, roughly 78% being singletons. The sample consisted of PBMCs. These TCRs come from a woman aged 45-65 years in good health and CMV-seropositive.

This rearrangement joins TRBV7-2 to TRBJ2-2; no clear D gene. CDR3 length: 15 residues. Germline V gene data show CDR1 as SGHTA and CDR2 as FQGNSA. V was shortened by 2 bases and J by 3 bases, with 10 bases between the two germline ends. The CDR3 region is CASSLRHGYTGELFF. In nucleotides, the CDR3 is TGTGCCAGCAGCTTACGACACGGATACACCGGGGAGCTGTTTTTT. Full variable domain (remainder filled in from reference TRBV7-2 and TRBJ2-2): GAGVSQSPSNKVTEKGKDVELRCDPISGHTALYWYRQSLGQGLEFLIYFQGNSAPDKSGLPSDRFSAERTGGSVSTLTIQRTQQEDSAVYLCASSLRHGYTGELFFGEGSRLTVL.

This chain connects TRBV27 to TRBJ2-7, with TRBD2 matching 9 bases. The germline CDR1 and CDR2 sequences are MNHEY and SMNVEV (reference sequence). V shed 3 bases and J 9 bases; nucleotides not matched to a gene: 6. The length of the CDR3 is 13 residues. The CDR3 reads CASSFSGLAVQYF. The CDR3 nucleotides read TGTGCCAGCAGTTTCTCGGGACTAGCAGTGCAGTACTTC.

V is TRBV7-3 and J is TRBJ2-4, with 7 bases fitting TRBD2. The J segment lost 1 base and the V segment lost 4 bases, leaving 7 bases of the junction unmatched. Germline-derived CDR1 and CDR2 are SGHTA and FQGTGA. The CDR3 consists of 16 residues. Here the CDR3 reads CASSSGRGEAKNIQYF. The CDR3 DNA sequence: TGTGCCAGCAGCTCAGGTCGGGGGGAGGCCAAAAACATTCAGTACTTC. The full variable domain, rest sourced from reference TRBV7-3 and TRBJ2-4, is GAGVSQTPSNKVTEKGKYVELRCDPISGHTALYWYRQSLGQGPEFLIYFQGTGAADDSGLPNDRFFAVRPEGSVSTLKIQRTERGDSAVYLCASSSGRGEAKNIQYFGAGTRLSVL.

The chain links TRBV28 to TRBJ2-3; 8 bases match TRBD2. Trimming at V came to 6 bases and at J to 6 bases, leaving 11 bases not matched to a gene. Germline CDR1 and CDR2: MDHEN and SYDVKM. The CDR3 length is 15 residues. The CDR3 DNA is TGTGCCAGCAGCCCAGCGGGAGATATGTCGGATACGCAGTATTTT. This encodes CASSPAGDMSDTQYF.

This clone has just a few counts. The J gene is TRBJ1-5, the V gene TRBV19; D unclear. Germline V CDR1 and CDR2: LNHDA, SQIVND (reference sequence). V shed 5 bases and J shed 0 bases, with 14 bases lying between them. This CDR3 spans 16 amino acids. The CDR3, as DNA: TGTGCCAGTAGTCCCCAGGCAGCTTATAGCAATCAGCCCCAGCATTTT. Its translation is CASSPQAAYSNQPQHF.

The rearrangement uses TRBV7-9 and TRBJ2-6; D unresolved. V lost 8 bases to trimming and J lost 2 bases, with 10 bases between them. This CDR3 has 14 amino acids. Looked up from germline, CDR1 is SEHNR and CDR2 is FQNEAQ (reference sequence). The CDR3 DNA is TGTGCCAGCCCTCCGAGAGCTGGGGCCAACGTCCTGACTTTC. Its protein is CASPPRAGANVLTF.

The rearrangement uses TRBV6-1 and TRBJ1-6, with TRBD1 identical over 8 bases. V trimming: 5 bases; J trimming: 5 bases; junction bases outside the gene matches: 5. Germline-derived CDR1 and CDR2 are MNHNS and SASEGT. This CDR3 is built from 15 residues. CDR3 residues: CASSSRTGNNSPLHF. CDR3 coding DNA: TGTGCCAGCAGTTCTCGGACAGGGAATAATTCACCCCTCCACTTT.

The chain uses TRBV28 and TRBJ1-1; D is unresolved. Trimming shortened V by 8 bases and J by 1 base, and 8 bases separated the two germline ends. The germline CDR1 and CDR2 sequences are MDHEN and SYDVKM. The CDR3 runs 12 residues. The CDR3, as DNA: TGTGCCAGCGGCACAGAGAACACTGAAGCTTTCTTT. This encodes CASGTENTEAFF. The full variable domain, rest sourced from reference TRBV28 and TRBJ1-1, is DVKVTQSSRYLVKRTGEKVFLECVQDMDHENMFWYRQDPGLGLRLIYFSYDVKMKEKGDIPEGYSVSREKKERFSLILESASTNQTSMYLCASGTENTEAFFGQGTRLTVV.

The chain uses TRBV11-3 and TRBJ2-2; D is possibly TRBD2 (5 bases). Germline CDR1 SGHNT, CDR2 YENEEA. The length of the CDR3 is 14 residues. Trimming removed 4 bases from V and 6 bases from J, with 12 bases in between. The CDR3 DNA is TGTGCCAGCAGCTACACAACCGGGGCCGGGGAGCTGTTTTTT. This encodes CASSYTTGAGELFF.

The chain combines TRBV5-6 with TRBJ2-7; no clear D. V shed 2 bases and J shed 3 bases, with 6 bases lying between them. Germline CDR1 and CDR2: SGHDT and YYEEEE. The CDR3 extends over 12 amino acids. The CDR3 reads CASSFNSYEQYF. The CDR3 DNA sequence: TGTGCCAGCAGCTTTAACAGCTACGAGCAGTACTTC.